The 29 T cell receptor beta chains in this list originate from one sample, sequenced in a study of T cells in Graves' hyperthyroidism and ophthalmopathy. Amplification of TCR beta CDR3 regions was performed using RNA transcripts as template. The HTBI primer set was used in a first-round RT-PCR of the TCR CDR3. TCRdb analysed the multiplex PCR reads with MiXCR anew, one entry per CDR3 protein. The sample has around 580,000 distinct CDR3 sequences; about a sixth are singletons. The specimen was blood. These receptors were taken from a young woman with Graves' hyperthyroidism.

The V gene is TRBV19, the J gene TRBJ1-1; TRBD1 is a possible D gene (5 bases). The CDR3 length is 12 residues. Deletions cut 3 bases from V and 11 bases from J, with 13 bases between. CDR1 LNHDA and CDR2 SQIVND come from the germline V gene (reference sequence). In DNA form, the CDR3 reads TGTGCCAGTAGTATTTCGCAGGGCTCGGCTTTCTTT. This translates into CASSISQGSAFF.

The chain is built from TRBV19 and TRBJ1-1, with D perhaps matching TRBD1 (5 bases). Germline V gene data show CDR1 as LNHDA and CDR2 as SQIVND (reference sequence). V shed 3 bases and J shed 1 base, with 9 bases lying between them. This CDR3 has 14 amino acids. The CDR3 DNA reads TGTGCCAGTAGTATCCCAGGGAGGAACACTGAAGCTTTCTTT. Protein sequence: CASSIPGRNTEAFF.

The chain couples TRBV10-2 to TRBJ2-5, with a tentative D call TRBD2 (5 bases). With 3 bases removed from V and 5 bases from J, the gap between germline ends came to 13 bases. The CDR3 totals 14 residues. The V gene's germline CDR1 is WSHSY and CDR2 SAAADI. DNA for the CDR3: TGCGCCAGCAGTGAAGGGCGGGCGCGGGAGACCCAGTACTTC. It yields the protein CASSEGRARETQYF.

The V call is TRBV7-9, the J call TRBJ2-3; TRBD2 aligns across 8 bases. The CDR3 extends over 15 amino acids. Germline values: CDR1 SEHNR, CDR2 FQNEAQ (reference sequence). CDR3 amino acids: CAVGGDLNSTDTQYF. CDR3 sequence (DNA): TGTGCTGTCGGGGGGGACCTAAATAGCACAGATACGCAGTATTTT.

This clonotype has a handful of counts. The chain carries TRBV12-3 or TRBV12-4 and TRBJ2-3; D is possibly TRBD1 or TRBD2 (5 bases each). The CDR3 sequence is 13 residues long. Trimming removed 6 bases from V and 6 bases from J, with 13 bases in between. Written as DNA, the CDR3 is TGTGCCAGCAGGATGGGGGAAATCGATACGCAGTATTTT. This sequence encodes CASRMGEIDTQYF.

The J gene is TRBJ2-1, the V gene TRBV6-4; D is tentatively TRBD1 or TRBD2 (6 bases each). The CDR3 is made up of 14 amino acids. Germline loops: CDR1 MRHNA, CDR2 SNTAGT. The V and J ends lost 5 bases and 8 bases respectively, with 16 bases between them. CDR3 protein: CASSSEGGFDEQFF. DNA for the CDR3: TGTGCCAGCAGTTCCGAGGGGGGATTCGATGAGCAGTTCTTC.

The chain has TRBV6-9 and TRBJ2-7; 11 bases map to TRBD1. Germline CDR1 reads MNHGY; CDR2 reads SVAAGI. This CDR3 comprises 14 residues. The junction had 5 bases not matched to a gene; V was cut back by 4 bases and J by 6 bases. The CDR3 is CASSFGQGASEQYF. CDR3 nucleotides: TGTGCCAGCAGTTTCGGACAGGGGGCCAGCGAGCAGTACTTC.

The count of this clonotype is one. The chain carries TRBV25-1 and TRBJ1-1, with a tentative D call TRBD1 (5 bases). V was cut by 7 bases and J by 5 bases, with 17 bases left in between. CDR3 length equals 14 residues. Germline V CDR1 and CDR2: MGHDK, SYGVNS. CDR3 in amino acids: CASTILGGGTEAFF. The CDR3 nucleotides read TGTGCCAGCACCATCTTGGGGGGAGGGACTGAAGCTTTCTTT.

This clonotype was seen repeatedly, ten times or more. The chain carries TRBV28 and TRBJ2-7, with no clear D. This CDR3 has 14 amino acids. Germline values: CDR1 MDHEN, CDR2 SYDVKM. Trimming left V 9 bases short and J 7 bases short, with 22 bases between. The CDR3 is CASKPERKNVEQYF. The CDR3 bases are TGTGCCAGTAAACCCGAAAGGAAGAATGTGGAGCAGTACTTC.

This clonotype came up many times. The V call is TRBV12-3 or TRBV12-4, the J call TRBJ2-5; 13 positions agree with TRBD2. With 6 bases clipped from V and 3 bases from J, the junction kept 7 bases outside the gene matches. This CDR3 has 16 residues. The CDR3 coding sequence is TGTGCCAGCAGCTACCTCGGACTAGCGGGGGAAGAGACCCAGTACTTC. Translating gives CASSYLGLAGEETQYF.

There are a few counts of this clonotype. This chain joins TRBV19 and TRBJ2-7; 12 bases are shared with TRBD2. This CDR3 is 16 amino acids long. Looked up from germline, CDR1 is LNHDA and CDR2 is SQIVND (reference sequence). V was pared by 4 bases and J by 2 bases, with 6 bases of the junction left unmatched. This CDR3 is CASSTLGLAGTYEQYF. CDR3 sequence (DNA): TGTGCCAGTAGTACTTTGGGACTAGCGGGCACCTACGAGCAGTACTTC.

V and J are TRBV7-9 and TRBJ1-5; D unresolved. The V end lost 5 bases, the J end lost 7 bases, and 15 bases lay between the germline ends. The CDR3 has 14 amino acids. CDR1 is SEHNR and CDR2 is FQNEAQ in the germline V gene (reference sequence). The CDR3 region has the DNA TGTGCCAGCAGCGCCGACGGGGTATGGCAGCCCCAGCATTTT. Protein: CASSADGVWQPQHF. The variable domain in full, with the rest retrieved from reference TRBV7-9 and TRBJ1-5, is DTGVSQNPRHKITKRGQNVTFRCDPISEHNRLYWYRQTLGQGPEFLTYFQNEAQLEKSRLLSDRFSAERPKGSFSTLEIQRTEQGDSAMYLCASSADGVWQPQHFGDGTRLSIL.

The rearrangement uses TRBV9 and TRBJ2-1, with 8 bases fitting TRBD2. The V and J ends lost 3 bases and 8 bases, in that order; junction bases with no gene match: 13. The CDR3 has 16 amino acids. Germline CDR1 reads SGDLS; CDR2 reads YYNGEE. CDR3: CASSEPPGGRPDEQFF. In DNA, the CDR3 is TGTGCCAGCAGCGAGCCCCCGGGGGGGCGACCTGATGAGCAGTTCTTC.

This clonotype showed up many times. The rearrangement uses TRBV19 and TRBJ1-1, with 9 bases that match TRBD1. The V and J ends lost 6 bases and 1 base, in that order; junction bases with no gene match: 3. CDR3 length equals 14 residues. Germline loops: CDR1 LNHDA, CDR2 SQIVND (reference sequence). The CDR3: CASSRDRANTEAFF. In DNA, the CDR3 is TGTGCCAGTAGCCGGGACAGGGCGAACACTGAAGCTTTCTTT.

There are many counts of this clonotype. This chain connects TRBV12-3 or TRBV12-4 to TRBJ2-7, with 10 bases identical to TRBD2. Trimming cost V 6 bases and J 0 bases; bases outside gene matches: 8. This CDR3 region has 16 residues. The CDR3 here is CASSRLAGVYSYEQYF. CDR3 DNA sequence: TGTGCCAGCAGCCGCCTAGCGGGGGTATACTCCTACGAGCAGTACTTC.

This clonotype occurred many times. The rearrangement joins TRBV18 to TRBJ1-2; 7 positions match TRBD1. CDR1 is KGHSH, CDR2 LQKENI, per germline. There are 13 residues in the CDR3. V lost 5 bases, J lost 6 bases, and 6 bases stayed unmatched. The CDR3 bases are TGTGCCAGCTCAGCCAAAGGGGGCGATGGCTACACCTTC. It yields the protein CASSAKGGDGYTF.

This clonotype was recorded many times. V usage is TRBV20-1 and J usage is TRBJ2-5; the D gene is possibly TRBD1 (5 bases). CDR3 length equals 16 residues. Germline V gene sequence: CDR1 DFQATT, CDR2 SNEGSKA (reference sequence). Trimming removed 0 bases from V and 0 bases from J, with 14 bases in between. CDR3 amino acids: CSARDVRAIYQETQYF. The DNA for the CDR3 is TGCAGTGCTAGAGATGTCAGGGCGATATACCAAGAGACCCAGTACTTC.

The CDR3 DNA reads as TGTGCCTGGAGTGGGGGGGGTTCGGACATTCAGTACTTC. Its protein is CAWSGGGSDIQYF. This chain connects TRBV30 to TRBJ2-4, with 7 bases identical to TRBD2. CDR1 is GTSNPN, CDR2 SVGIG, per germline (reference sequence). J lost 8 bases, V lost 1 base, and 5 bases had no gene match. There are 13 residues in the CDR3. Complete variable domain (other parts from reference TRBV30 and TRBJ2-4): SQTIHQWPATLVQPVGSPLSLECTVEGTSNPNLYWYRQAAGRGLQLLFYSVGIGQISSEVPQNLSASRPQDRQFILSSKKLLLSDSGFYLCAWSGGGSDIQYFGAGTRLSVL.

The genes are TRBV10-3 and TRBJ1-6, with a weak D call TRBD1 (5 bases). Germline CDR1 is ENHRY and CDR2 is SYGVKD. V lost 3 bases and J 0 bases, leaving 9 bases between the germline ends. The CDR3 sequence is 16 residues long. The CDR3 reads CAISEKGSSYNSPLHF. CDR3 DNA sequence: TGTGCCATCAGTGAAAAGGGGAGCTCCTATAATTCACCCCTCCACTTT.

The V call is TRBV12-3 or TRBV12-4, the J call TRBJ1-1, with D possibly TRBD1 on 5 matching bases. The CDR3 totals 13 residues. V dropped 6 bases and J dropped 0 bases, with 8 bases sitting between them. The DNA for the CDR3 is TGTGCCAGCAGGGGACCTCTGAACACTGAAGCTTTCTTT. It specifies CASRGPLNTEAFF.

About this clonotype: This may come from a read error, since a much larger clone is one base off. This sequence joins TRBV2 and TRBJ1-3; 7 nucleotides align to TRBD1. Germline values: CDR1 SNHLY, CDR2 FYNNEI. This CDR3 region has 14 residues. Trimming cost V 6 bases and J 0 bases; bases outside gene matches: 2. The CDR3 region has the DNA TGTGCCAGCAGGGGACAGAGCTCTGGAAACACCATATATTTT. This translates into CASRGQSSGNTIYF.

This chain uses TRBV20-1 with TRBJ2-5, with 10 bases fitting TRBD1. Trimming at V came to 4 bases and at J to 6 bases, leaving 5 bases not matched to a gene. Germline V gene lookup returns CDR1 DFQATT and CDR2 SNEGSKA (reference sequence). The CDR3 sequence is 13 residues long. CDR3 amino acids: CSAMGQGCKTQYF. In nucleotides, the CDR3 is TGCAGTGCTATGGGACAGGGGTGTAAGACCCAGTACTTC.

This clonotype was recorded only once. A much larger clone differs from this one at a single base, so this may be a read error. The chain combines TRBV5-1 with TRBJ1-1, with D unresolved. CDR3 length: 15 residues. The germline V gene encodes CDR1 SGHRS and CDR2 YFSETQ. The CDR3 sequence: CASSLGSGRNTEACF. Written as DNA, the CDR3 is TGCGCCAGCAGCTTGGGGTCAGGCAGGAACACTGAAGCTTGCTTT.

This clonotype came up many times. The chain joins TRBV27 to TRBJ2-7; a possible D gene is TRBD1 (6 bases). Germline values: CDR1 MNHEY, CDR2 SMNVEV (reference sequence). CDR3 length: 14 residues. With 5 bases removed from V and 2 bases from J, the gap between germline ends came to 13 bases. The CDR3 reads CASSPWDTTYEQYF. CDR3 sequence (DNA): TGTGCCAGCAGTCCCTGGGACACCACCTACGAGCAGTACTTC.

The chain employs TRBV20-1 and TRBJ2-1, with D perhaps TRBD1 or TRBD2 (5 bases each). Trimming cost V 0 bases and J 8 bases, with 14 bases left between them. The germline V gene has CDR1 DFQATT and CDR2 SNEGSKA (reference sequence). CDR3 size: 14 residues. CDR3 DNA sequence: TGCAGTGCTAGAGATTTGGGGGAGTTCGATGAGCAGTTCTTC. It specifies CSARDLGEFDEQFF.

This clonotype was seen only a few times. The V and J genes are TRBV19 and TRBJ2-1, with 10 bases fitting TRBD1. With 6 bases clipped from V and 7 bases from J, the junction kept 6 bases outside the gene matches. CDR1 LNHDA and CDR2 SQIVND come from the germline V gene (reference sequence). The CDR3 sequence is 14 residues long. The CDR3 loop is CASREDRGLNEQFF. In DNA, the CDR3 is TGTGCCAGTAGGGAGGACAGGGGGTTGAATGAGCAGTTCTTC. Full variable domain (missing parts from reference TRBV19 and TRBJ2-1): DGGITQSPKYLFRKEGQNVTLSCEQNLNHDAMYWYRQDPGQGLRLIYYSQIVNDFQKGDIAEGYSVSREKKESFPLTVTSAQKNPTAFYLCASREDRGLNEQFFGPGTRLTVL.

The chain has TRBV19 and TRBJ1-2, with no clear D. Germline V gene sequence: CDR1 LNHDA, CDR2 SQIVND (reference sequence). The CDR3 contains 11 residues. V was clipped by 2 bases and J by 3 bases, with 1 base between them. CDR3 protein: CASSIHYGYTF. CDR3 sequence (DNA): TGTGCCAGTAGTATACACTATGGCTACACCTTC.

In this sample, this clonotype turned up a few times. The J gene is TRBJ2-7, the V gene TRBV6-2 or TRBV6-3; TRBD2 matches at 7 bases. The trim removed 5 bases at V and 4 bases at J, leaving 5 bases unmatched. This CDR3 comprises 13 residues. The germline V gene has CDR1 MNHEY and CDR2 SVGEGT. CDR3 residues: CASSPSGEYEQYF. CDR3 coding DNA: TGTGCCAGCAGTCCTAGCGGAGAATACGAGCAGTACTTC.

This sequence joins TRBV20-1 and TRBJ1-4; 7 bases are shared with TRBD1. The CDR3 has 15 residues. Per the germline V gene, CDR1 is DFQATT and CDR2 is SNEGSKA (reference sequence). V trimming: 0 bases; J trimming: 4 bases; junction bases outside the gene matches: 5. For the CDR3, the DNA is TGCAGTGCTAGAGATATAACAGGGGTTAATGAAAAACTGTTTTTT. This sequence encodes CSARDITGVNEKLFF.